The 2 T cell receptor beta chains given below trace back to one sample, sequenced in a study of human T cells and chemical hapten exposure. As for time point: patch test 2, 6 weeks after DPC sensitization. Treatment indicated: therapeutic diphenylcyclopropenone sensitization with weekly scalp DPC. TCRdb recomputed calls from the RACE reads with MiXCR, one row per CDR3 protein. Among approximately 92,000 distinct CDR3 sequences listed, over 9.5% were seen once. The sample consisted of whole blood, taken in connection with sensitization to the hapten diphenylcyclopropenone (DPC). These receptors all come from a woman aged 40 to 50 with alopecia areata. Some clones in this sample may be carry-over from other donors' samples.

This clonotype has at least ten counts. The V and J genes are TRBV18 and TRBJ1-1, with 7 bases that match TRBD1. The CDR3 runs 17 residues. V lost 4 bases and J lost 1; bases outside the gene matches: 12. The V gene's germline CDR1 is KGHSH and CDR2 LQKENI. CDR3: CASSLRDSSITNTEAFF. CDR3 DNA sequence: TGTGCCAGCTCACTCCGGGACAGCTCTATCACGAACACTGAAGCTTTCTTT.

This clonotype was found a few times. V and J are TRBV18 and TRBJ2-5; 15 positions match TRBD2. Trimming cost V 3 bases and J 2 bases; bases outside gene matches: 7. Germline lookup yields CDR1 KGHSH and CDR2 LQKENI. This CDR3 is 18 amino acids long. CDR3 nucleotides: TGTGCCAGCTCACCCGGGACTAGCGGGAGGCCCCCGCAAGAGACCCAGTACTTC. Protein: CASSPGTSGRPPQETQYF.